This note documents a single TCR beta chain sequence. Study processing details: Amplifying reference gene primers gave estimates of nucleated cell counts. Profiled with immunoSEQ multiplex PCR; TCRdb holds only in-frame clones, not every one. V and J calls and clone size are copied from that table; D and trimming were computed from the DNA. The sample lists over 130,000 clones, less than 80% seen once, with under 6% in the top ten. The data belong to a study of blood T cell repertoires in COVID-19. Study background: Specimens from acute and convalescent COVID-19 originated in the United States, Italy and Spain. The cDNA or gDNA used as material had been derived from T cells, B-cell-depleted T cells, or PBMCs.

The germline V and J ends were trimmed by 3 bases and 2 bases, with 14 bases remaining between them. The V gene's germline CDR1 is MNHEY and CDR2 SMNVEV (reference sequence). The CDR3 spans 15 residues. The source material was peripheral blood. The receptor comes from a woman older than 75 with active or convalescent COVID-19. The chain is built from TRBV27 and TRBJ2-7; a possible D gene is TRBD1 (5 bases). CDR3 bases: TGTGCCAGCAGTTTGTCAGGGCCTCTAACCTACGAGCAGTACTTC. It translates to CASSLSGPLTYEQYF.